The rows below give T cell receptor beta chains drawn from one sample of a study of blood T cell repertoires in COVID-19. Profiling relied on immunoSEQ multiplex PCR, and the TCRdb table lists in-frame clones only, not all of them. The repertoire has around 390,000 clones, around nine tenths of them found once; the top ten carry 10%. The sample was PBMCs or T cells enriched from blood (not recorded which). Receptors originate from a woman aged 50 to 60 who had recovered from COVID-19. Each CDR3 is given with its conserved first and last residue. Clone size, where shown, is once, few, many, or a class for clones that have expanded.

len | abundance | v_gene | CDR3aa
16 | - | TRBV4-1 | CASSQDQGGVRSGYTF
14 | - | TRBV2 | CASTWNDRPYEQYF
15 | - | TRBV27 | CASSLKGAINQPQHF
14 | - | TRBV6-6 | CASMKAGEGTEAFF
13 | - | TRBV6-5 | CASRLQGLQPQHF
16 | - | TRBV19 | CASHTSGGGSSHTQYF
11 | - | TRBV30 | CACRGHDEAFF
16 | few | TRBV19 | CASNSDRTLYNYGYTF
14 | few | TRBV27 | CASSSLRGAGELFF
13 | - | TRBV29-1 | CSVLGQGNYGYTF
15 | - | TRBV5-1 | CASIRDSPNTGELFF
16 | few | TRBV5-4 | CASSPPPSGGANEQFF
16 | - | TRBV3-1/TRBV3-2 | CASSQDGGSKVYEQYF
15 | - | TRBV20-1 | CSASYSDSGGNTIYF
13 | - | TRBV5-1 | CASSLKSGNEQYF
15 | - | TRBV5-1 | CASSLGPGQGEKLFF
19 | - | TRBV18 | CASSHDLLTGGPTLNEQFF
17 | - | TRBV2 | CASSRDRGVFSNQPQHF
18 | - | TRBV3-1/TRBV3-2 | CASSAGTGVNLSWNTIYF
14 | - | TRBV7-2 | CASSLTVSVYEQYF
13 | - | TRBV6-1 | CASSDRSAAGYTF
15 | - | TRBV6-5 | CASIPGDRPNYGYTF
15 | - | TRBV6-2/TRBV6-3 | CASSYPRQGTGEQYF
14 | - | TRBV18 | CASSPGQGVYGYTF
12 | - | TRBV29-1 | CSALGTGNEQFF
16 | - | TRBV10-3 | CAISGGWVGQNTEAFF
15 | - | TRBV5-6 | CASSPGTSRVETQYF
16 | - | TRBV10-1 | CASSEGLADLPGELFF
15 | few | TRBV7-8 | CASSPRGGLNTEAFF
13 | - | TRBV24-1 | CATSGSTGSGYTF
14 | - | TRBV19 | CASSLPGGATEAFF
14 | - | TRBV24-1 | CATSEGRRNNEQFF
14 | - | TRBV30 | CALNRGMGNTEAFF